This is a list of T cell receptor beta chains from one sample in a study of regulatory T cells in long-lasting Graves disease. MiXCR, run by TCRdb on the multiplex PCR reads, gives a single entry per CDR3 protein. The sample has around 460,000 distinct CDR3 sequences, approximately 21% seen once. This material consisted of peripheral blood mononuclear cells (PBMCs), taken when the disease was refractory, from a patient treated with antithyroid drugs. The receptors stem from a female donor with Graves disease. The CDR3 runs from the conserved cysteine through the conserved F or W. D genes are given only for firm matches. Clone size is stated in some rows and not others, as once, few, many or a class when expanded.

TRBJ2-7	.	TRBV28	many	TGTGCCAGCAGTTTACTAGGGAAGTACGAGCAGTACTTC	CASSLLGKYEQYF
TRBJ1-1	.	TRBV29-1	many	TGCAGCGTTGGGTCCACGTTGAACACTGAAGCTTTCTTT	CSVGSTLNTEAFF
TRBJ2-3	TRBD2	TRBV20-1	.	TGCAGTATACGGGACTACAACACAGATACGCAGTATTTT	CSIRDYNTDTQYF
TRBJ1-6	TRBD1	TRBV30	.	TGTGCCTCTACAGGGGCCCCAGCGGGCTCCTATAATTCACCCCTCCACTTT	CASTGAPAGSYNSPLHF
TRBJ2-1	.	TRBV12-5	few	TGTGCTAGTGGTTCGGGGTGGGGGGCAGAGTACAATGAGCAGTTCTTC	CASGSGWGAEYNEQFF
TRBJ2-3	.	TRBV6-2/TRBV6-3	.	TGTGCCAGCAGCAACCCCCAGCTCGGCACAGATACGCAGTATTTT	CASSNPQLGTDTQYF
TRBJ1-6	.	TRBV11-2	many	TGTGCCAGCAGCTTAGGACAGCCAAATTCACCCCTCCACTTT	CASSLGQPNSPLHF
TRBJ1-5	.	TRBV12-5	few	TGTGCTAGTGGTTTGGGAGGGCAGTTTAATCAGCCCCAGCATTTT	CASGLGGQFNQPQHF
TRBJ1-2	.	TRBV19	.	TGTGCCAGTAGATGGGGATACTATGGCTACACCTTC	CASRWGYYGYTF
TRBJ2-1	TRBD2	TRBV12-3/TRBV12-4	few	TGTGCCAGCAGTTTAGGGATGGGGTTGGGGACTAGCGGGAGGGCCTTCTACAATGAGCAGTTCTTC	CASSLGMGLGTSGRAFYNEQFF
TRBJ1-1	.	TRBV7-2	.	TGTGCCAGCCACGACCGAGGGGATTGGAACACTGAAGCTTTCTTT	CASHDRGDWNTEAFF
TRBJ1-3	.	TRBV28	.	TGTGCCAGCAGTTTATTAGATGAACAAAACACCATATATTTT	CASSLLDEQNTIYF
TRBJ1-2	.	TRBV28	many	TGTGCCAGCAGAGCCACAGGGAGTGTCTATGGCTACACCTTC	CASRATGSVYGYTF
TRBJ1-2	.	TRBV27	.	TGTGCCAGCAGTTTATCGACTTCGCATGGCTACACCTTC	CASSLSTSHGYTF
TRBJ2-7	TRBD2	TRBV14	few	TGTGCCAGCAGCCAAGTATTGATTAGCGGGGGTTCCCTACCGTCCTACGAGCAGTACTTC	CASSQVLISGGSLPSYEQYF
TRBJ1-2	TRBD1	TRBV6-1	many	TGTGCCAGCAGTACCGCCAAGACAGGGGCTAAGGGCTACACCTTC	CASSTAKTGAKGYTF
TRBJ2-4	.	TRBV13	.	TGTGCCAGCAGCTTAGGACCCACCGGATCGCTAGCCAAAAACATTCAGTACTTC	CASSLGPTGSLAKNIQYF
TRBJ2-7	.	TRBV6-1	.	TGTGCCAGCAGGGCTAGGACAGACACCTGGAAAGGGGCCCCCTACGAGCAGTACTTC	CASRARTDTWKGAPYEQYF
TRBJ2-7	TRBD2	TRBV14	.	TGTGCCAGCAGCCGCGGGACTAGCGGGACCCCCCAGTACTTC	CASSRGTSGTPQYF
TRBJ1-1	.	TRBV11-3	many	TGTGCCAGCAGCCGGGGACTCCGGAACACTGAAGCTTTCTTT	CASSRGLRNTEAFF
TRBJ2-1	.	TRBV28	.	TGTGCCAGCAGAGGTCCCAGGCTACGGCAGTTCTTC	CASRGPRLRQFF
TRBJ2-1	.	TRBV12-3/TRBV12-4	few	TGTGCCAGCAGTTTCGGGCGGGAACCTCCTTTGGGCGATGAGCAGTTCTTC	CASSFGREPPLGDEQFF
TRBJ1-6	.	TRBV28	many	TGTGCCAGCACACTGACTGACTCGGGAAGAGGAAATTCACCCCTCCACTTT	CASTLTDSGRGNSPLHF
TRBJ2-1	.	TRBV7-8	many	TGTGCCAGCAGTGGGCGGAGCTCCTACAATGAGCAGTTCTTC	CASSGRSSYNEQFF
TRBJ1-1	.	TRBV12-3/TRBV12-4	many	TGTGCCAGCACCCCCTCGAGGACTGAAGCTTTCTTT	CASTPSRTEAFF
TRBJ1-5	.	TRBV6-2/TRBV6-3	.	TGTGCCAGCAGCTTGTATAGCAATCGGCCCCAGCATTTT	CASSLYSNRPQHF
TRBJ2-2	.	TRBV15	.	TGTGCCACCAGCCCCAAGACCGGGGGAACCGGGGAGCTGTTTTTT	CATSPKTGGTGELFF
TRBJ1-4	.	TRBV4-1	few	TGCGCCAGCAGCCAAGACAGAGGACTGTTTTTT	CASSQDRGLFF
TRBJ2-1	.	TRBV6-6	few	TGTGCCAGCAGTTACTCACAAGCCTACAATGAGCAGTTCTTC	CASSYSQAYNEQFF
TRBJ1-2	TRBD1	TRBV14	once	TGTGCCAGCAGCCAATACGGACAGGGAAACTATGGCTACACCTTC	CASSQYGQGNYGYTF
TRBJ2-5	TRBD2	TRBV20-1	many	TGCAGTGCTCGGCGAGGACTAGCGGAGACCCAGTACTTC	CSARRGLAETQYF
TRBJ2-7	.	TRBV7-2	many	TGTGCCAGCAGCTCCATTACCTTTCCCTACGAGCAGTACTTC	CASSSITFPYEQYF
TRBJ2-7	TRBD1	TRBV28	many	TGTGCCAGCAGTCCCCCGGGACAGGGTACCGAGCAGTACTTC	CASSPPGQGTEQYF